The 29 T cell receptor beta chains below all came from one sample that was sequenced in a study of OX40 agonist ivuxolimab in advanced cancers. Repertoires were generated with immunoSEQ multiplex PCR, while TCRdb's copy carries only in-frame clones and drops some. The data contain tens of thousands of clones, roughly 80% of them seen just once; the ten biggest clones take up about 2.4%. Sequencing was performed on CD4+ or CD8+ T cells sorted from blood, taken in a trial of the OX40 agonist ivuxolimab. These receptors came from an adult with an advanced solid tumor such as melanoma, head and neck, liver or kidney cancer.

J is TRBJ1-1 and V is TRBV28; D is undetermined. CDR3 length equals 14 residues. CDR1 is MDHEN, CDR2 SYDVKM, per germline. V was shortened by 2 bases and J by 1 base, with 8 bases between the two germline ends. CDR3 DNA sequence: TGTGCCAGCAGTTTAGCGGGAGAGAACACTGAAGCTTTCTTT. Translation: CASSLAGENTEAFF.

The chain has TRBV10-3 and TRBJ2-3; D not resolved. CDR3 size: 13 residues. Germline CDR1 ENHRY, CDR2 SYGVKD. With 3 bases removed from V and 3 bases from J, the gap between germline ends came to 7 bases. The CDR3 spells CAISDQVTDTQYF. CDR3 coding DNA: TGTGCCATCAGTGATCAGGTAACAGATACGCAGTATTTT.

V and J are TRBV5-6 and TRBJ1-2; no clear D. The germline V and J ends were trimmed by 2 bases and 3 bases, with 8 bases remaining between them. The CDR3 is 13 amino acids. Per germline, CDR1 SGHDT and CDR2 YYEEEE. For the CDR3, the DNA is TGTGCCAGCAGCTTTAGGCAGGACTATGGCTACACCTTC. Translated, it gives CASSFRQDYGYTF.

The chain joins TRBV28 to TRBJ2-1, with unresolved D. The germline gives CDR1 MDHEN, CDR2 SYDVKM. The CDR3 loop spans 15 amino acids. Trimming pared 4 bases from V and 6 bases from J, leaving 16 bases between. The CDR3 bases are TGTGCCAGCAGTTCCCCCACGCATCGGCTCAATGAGCAGTTCTTC. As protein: CASSSPTHRLNEQFF.

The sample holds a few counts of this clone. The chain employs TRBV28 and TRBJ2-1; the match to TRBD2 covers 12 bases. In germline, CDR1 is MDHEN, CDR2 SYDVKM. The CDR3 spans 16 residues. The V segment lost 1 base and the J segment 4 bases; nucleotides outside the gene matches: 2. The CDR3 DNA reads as TGTGCCAGCAGTTTATTGACTAGCGGGAGATACAATGAGCAGTTCTTC. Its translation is CASSLLTSGRYNEQFF.

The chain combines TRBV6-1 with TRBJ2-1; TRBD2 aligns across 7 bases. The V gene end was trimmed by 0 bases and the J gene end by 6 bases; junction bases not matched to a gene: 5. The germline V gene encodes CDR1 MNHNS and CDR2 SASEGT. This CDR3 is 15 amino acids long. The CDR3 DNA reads TGTGCCAGCAGTGAAGCCGGGAGGAGGACCAATGAGCAGTTCTTC. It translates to CASSEAGRRTNEQFF.

The CDR3 nucleotides are TGCGCCAGCAGTCCAGGGACGGAAGGAATACGGGGCTACACCTTC. It codes for CASSPGTEGIRGYTF. This rearrangement joins TRBV5-1 to TRBJ1-2, with D tentatively TRBD1 (5 bases). V lost 5 bases to trimming and J lost 8 bases, with 22 bases between them. The CDR3 contains 15 residues. Germline loops: CDR1 SGHRS, CDR2 YFSETQ.

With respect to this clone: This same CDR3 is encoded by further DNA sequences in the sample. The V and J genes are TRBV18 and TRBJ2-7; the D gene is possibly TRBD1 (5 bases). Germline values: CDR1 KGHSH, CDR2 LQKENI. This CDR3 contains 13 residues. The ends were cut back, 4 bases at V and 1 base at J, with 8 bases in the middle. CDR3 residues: CASSLTGSYEQYF. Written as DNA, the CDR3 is TGTGCCAGCTCACTAACAGGATCCTACGAGCAGTACTTC.

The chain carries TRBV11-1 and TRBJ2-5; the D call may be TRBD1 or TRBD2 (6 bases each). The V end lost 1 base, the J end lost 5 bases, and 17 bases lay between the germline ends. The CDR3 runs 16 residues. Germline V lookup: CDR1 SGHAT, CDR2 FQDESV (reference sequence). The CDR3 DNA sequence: TGTGCCAGCAGCTTAGGAGGGGGGACTCCCGCCGAGACCCAGTACTTC. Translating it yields CASSLGGGTPAETQYF.

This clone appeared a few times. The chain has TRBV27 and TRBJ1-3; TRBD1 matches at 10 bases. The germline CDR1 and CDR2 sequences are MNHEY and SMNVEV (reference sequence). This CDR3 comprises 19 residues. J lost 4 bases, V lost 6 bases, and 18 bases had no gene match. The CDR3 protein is CASRARSLGTGVAGNTIYF. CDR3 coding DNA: TGTGCCAGCAGGGCAAGATCCCTGGGGACAGGGGTGGCCGGAAACACCATATATTTT.

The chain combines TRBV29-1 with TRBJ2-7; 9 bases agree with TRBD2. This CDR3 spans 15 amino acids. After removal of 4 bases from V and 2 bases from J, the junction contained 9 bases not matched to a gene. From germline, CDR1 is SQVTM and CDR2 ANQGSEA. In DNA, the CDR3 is TGCAGCGTTGTACTAGCGGGTCGACCCCCCTACGAGCAGTACTTC. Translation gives CSVVLAGRPPYEQYF.

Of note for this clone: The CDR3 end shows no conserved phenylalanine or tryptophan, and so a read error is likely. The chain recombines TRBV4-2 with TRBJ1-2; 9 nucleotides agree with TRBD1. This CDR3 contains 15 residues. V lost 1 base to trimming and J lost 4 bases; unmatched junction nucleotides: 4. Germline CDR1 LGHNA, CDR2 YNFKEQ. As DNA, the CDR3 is TGTGCCAGCAGCCAAGGGGACAGGGATCTCTATGGCTACACCCTC. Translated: CASSQGDRDLYGYTL.

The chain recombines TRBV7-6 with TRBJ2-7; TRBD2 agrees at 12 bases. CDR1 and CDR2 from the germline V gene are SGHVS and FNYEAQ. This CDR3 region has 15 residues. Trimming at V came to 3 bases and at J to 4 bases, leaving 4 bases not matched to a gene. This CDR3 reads CASSLRLAGVYEQYF. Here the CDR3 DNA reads TGTGCCAGCAGCTTGAGACTAGCGGGAGTATACGAGCAGTACTTC.

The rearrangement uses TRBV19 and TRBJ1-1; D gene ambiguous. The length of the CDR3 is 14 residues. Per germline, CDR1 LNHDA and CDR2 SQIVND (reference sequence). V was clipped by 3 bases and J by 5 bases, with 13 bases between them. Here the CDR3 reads CASSIGSGGTEAFF. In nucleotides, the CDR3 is TGTGCCAGTAGTATTGGTTCGGGAGGAACTGAAGCTTTCTTT.

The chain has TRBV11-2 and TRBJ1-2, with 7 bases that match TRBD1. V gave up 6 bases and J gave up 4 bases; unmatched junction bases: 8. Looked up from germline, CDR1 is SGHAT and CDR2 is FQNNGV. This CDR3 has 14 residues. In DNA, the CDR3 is TGTGCCAGCAGGATTGGGGCAGGGGGCTATGGCTACACCTTC. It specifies CASRIGAGGYGYTF.

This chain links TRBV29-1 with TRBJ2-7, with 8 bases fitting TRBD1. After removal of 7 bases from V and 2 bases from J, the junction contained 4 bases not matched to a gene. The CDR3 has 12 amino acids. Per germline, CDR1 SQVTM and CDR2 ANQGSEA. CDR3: CSAQQGAYEQYF. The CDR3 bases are TGCAGCGCGCAACAGGGGGCCTACGAGCAGTACTTC.

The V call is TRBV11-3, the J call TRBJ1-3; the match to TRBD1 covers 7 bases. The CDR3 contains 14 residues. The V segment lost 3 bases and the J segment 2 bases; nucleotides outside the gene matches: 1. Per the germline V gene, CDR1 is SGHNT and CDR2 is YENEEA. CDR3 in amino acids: CASSLTGTGNTIYF. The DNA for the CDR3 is TGTGCCAGCAGCTTGACAGGGACTGGAAACACCATATATTTT. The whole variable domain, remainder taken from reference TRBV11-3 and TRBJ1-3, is EAGVVQSPRYKIIEKKQPVAFWCNPISGHNTLYWYLQNLGQGPELLIRYENEEAVDDSQLPKDRFSAERLKGVDSTLKIQPAELGDSAVYLCASSLTGTGNTIYFGEGSWLTVV.

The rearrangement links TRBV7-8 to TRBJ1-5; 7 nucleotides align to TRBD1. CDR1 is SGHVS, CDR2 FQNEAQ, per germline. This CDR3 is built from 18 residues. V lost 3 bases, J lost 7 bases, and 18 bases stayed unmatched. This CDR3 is CASSFQVRADRVNQPQHF. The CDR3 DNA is TGTGCCAGCAGCTTCCAAGTAAGGGCCGACAGGGTCAACCAGCCCCAGCATTTT. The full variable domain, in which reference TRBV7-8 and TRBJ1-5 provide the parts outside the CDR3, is GAGVSQSPRYKVAKRGQDVALRCDPISGHVSLFWYQQALGQGPEFLTYFQNEAQLDKSGLPSDRFFAERPEGSVSTLKIQRTQQEDSAVYLCASSFQVRADRVNQPQHFGDGTRLSIL.

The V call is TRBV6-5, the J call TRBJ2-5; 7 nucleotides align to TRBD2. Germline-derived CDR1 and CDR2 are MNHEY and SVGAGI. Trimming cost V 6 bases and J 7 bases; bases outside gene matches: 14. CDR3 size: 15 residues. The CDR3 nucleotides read TGTGCCAGCAGCAACTCGGGAGGAACCCTAAGGACCCAGTACTTC. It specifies CASSNSGGTLRTQYF.

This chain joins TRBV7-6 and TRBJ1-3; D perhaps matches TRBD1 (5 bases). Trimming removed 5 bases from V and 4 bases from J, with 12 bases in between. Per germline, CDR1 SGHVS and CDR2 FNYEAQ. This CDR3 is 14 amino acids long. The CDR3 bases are TGTGCCAGCAGCGGACCAGGGAAAGGAAACACCATATATTTT. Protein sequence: CASSGPGKGNTIYF.

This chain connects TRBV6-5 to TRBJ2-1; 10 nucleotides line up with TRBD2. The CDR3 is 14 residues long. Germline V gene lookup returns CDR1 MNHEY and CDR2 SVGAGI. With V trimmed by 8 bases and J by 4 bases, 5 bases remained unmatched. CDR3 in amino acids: CASRSGLAYNEQFF. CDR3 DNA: TGTGCCAGCCGTTCGGGACTAGCGTACAATGAGCAGTTCTTC.

CDR3 DNA sequence: TGCAGCGTTGCCGGGACCGGAAATGAAAAACTGTTTTTT. Its protein product is CSVAGTGNEKLFF. The chain has TRBV29-1 and TRBJ1-4, with D tentatively TRBD1 (5 bases). The CDR3 runs to 13 residues. CDR1 is SQVTM and CDR2 is ANQGSEA in the germline V gene. V lost 4 bases and J 5 bases, leaving 11 bases between the germline ends.

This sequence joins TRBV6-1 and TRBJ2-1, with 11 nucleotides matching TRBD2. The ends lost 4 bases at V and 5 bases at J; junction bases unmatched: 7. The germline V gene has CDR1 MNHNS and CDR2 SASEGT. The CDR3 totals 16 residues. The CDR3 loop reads CASSGVLAGDDNEQFF. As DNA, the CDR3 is TGTGCCAGCAGTGGCGTACTAGCGGGAGACGACAATGAGCAGTTCTTC.

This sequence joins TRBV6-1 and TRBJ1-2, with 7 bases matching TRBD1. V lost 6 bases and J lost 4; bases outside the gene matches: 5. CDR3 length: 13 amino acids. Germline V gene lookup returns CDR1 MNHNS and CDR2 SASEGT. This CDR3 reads CASRPGQSYGYTF. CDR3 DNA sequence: TGTGCCAGCAGACCGGGACAGAGCTATGGCTACACCTTC.

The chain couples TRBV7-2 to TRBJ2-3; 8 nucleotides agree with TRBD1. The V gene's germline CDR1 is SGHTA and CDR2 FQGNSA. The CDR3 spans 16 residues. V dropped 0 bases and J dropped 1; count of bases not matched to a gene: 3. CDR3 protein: CASSLAGRGRTDTQYF. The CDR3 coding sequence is TGTGCCAGCAGCTTAGCTGGCAGGGGGCGCACAGATACGCAGTATTTT. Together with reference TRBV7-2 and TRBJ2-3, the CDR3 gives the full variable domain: GAGVSQSPSNKVTEKGKDVELRCDPISGHTALYWYRQSLGQGLEFLIYFQGNSAPDKSGLPSDRFSAERTGGSVSTLTIQRTQQEDSAVYLCASSLAGRGRTDTQYFGPGTRLTVL.

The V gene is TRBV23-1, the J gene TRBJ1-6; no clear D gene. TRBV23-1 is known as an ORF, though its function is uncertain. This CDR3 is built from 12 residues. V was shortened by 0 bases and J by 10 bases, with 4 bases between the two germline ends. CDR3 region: CASSQSVSPLHF. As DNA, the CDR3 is TGCGCCAGCAGTCAATCAGTCTCACCCCTCCACTTT.

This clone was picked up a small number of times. CDR3 DNA: TGCAGCGTCCACGAACGGGGGACTGAAGCTTTCTTT. It codes for CSVHERGTEAFF. This chain connects TRBV29-1 to TRBJ1-1; the D gene is possibly TRBD1 (5 bases). Between the trimmed V and J ends, which lost 6 bases and 5 bases, there was a span of 13 bases. There are 12 residues in the CDR3. Germline lookup yields CDR1 SQVTM and CDR2 ANQGSEA.

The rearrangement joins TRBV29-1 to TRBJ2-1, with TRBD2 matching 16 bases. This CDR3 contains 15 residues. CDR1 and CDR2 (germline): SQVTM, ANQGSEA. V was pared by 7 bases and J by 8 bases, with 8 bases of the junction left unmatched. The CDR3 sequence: CSAERGLAGGDEQFF. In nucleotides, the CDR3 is TGCAGCGCCGAGAGGGGACTAGCGGGAGGGGATGAGCAGTTCTTC.

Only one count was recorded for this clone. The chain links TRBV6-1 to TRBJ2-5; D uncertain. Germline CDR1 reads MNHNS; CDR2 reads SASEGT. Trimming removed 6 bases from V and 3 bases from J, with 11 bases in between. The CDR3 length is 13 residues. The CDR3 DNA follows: TGTGCCAGCAGCAGACTTGATAAAGAGACCCAGTACTTC. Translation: CASSRLDKETQYF.